This T cell receptor beta chain was observed in a study of blood T cell repertoires in COVID-19. At the level of the study: The samples span acute and convalescent COVID-19 from the United States, Italy and Spain. PBMCs, B-cell-depleted T cells, or T cells were the source of the cDNA or gDNA that made up the material.

In the authors' workflow: Amplifying reference gene primers gave estimates of nucleated cell counts. TCRdb keeps only in-frame clones here, not all; method: immunoSEQ multiplex PCR. For V, J and clone size, that table is used; D and trimming come from the DNA. This table has about 44,000 clones, about 90% appearing once. V trimming: 9 bases; J trimming: 6 bases; junction bases outside the gene matches: 10. CDR1 and CDR2 from the germline V gene are MNHEY and SVGAGI. The length of the CDR3 is 13 residues. The chain employs TRBV6-5 and TRBJ2-7; 8 positions agree with TRBD1. The specimen was peripheral blood. The TCR comes from a woman older than 75 in a cohort sampled during active or convalescent COVID-19. CDR3 bases: TGTGCCAGTCAATCCAGGACAGGGAGCGAGCAGTACTTC. Its protein product is CASQSRTGSEQYF.